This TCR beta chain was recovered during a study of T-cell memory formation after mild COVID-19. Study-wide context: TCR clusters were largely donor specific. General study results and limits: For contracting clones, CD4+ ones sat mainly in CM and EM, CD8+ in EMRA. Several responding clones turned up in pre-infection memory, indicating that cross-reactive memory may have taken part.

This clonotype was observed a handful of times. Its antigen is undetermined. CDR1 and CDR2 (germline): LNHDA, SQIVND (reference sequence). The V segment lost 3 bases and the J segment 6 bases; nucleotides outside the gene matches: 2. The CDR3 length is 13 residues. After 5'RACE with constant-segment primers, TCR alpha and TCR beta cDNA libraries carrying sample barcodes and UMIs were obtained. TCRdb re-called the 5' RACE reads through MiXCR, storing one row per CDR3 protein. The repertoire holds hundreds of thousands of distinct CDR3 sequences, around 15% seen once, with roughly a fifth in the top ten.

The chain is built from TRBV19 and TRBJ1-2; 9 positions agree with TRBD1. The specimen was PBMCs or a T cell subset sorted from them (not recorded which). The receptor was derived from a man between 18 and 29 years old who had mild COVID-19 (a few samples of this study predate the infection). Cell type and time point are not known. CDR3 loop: CASSIWDRDGYTF. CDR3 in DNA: TGTGCCAGTAGTATCTGGGACAGGGATGGCTACACCTTC.